Shown below are 3 T cell receptor beta chains from a single sample sequenced in a study of blood T cell repertoires in COVID-19. Profiled with immunoSEQ multiplex PCR; TCRdb holds only in-frame clones, not every one. The sample carries approximately 63,000 clones, around 88% recorded once. Sequencing was done on a sample of peripheral blood. The receptors were sampled from a woman over 75 with active COVID-19.

The count of this clone is one. The chain recombines TRBV7-9 with TRBJ2-2; unclear D gene. Germline loops: CDR1 SEHNR, CDR2 FQNEAQ (reference sequence). V lost 0 bases and J lost 3, with 8 bases in between. The CDR3 runs to 15 residues. This CDR3 reads CASSLAEVDTGELFF. In DNA, the CDR3 is TGTGCCAGCAGCTTAGCAGAGGTCGACACCGGGGAGCTGTTTTTT.

This chain uses TRBV11-2 with TRBJ2-2; 9 bases fit TRBD2. The CDR3 is 20 residues long. Germline V lookup: CDR1 SGHAT, CDR2 FQNNGV. The J segment lost 5 bases and the V segment lost 0 bases, leaving 16 bases of the junction unmatched. The CDR3 here is CASSLDYKSWVAGETGELFF. The DNA of the CDR3 is TGTGCCAGCAGCTTAGATTATAAATCGTGGGTAGCGGGGGAGACCGGGGAGCTGTTTTTT.

The V gene is TRBV6-2 or TRBV6-3, the J gene TRBJ1-2; 7 bases agree with TRBD1. Germline V gene data show CDR1 as MNHEY and CDR2 as SVGEGT. This CDR3 spans 12 amino acids. With V trimmed by 5 bases and J by 12 bases, 9 bases remained unmatched. Written as DNA, the CDR3 is TGTGCCAGCAGTAACCGACAGGGAGGAGACACCTTC. It encodes CASSNRQGGDTF.